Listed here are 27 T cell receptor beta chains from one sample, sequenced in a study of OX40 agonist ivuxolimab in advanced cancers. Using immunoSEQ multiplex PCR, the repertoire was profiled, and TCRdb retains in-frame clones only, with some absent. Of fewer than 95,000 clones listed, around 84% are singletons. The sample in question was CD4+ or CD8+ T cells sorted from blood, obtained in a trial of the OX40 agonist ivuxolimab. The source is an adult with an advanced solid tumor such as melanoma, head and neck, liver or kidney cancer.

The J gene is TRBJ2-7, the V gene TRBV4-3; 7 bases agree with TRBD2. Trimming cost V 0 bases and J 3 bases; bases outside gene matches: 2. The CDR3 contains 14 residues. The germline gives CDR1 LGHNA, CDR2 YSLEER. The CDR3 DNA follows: TGCGCCAGCAGCCAAGATGCTAGCGGCTACGAGCAGTACTTC. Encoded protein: CASSQDASGYEQYF.

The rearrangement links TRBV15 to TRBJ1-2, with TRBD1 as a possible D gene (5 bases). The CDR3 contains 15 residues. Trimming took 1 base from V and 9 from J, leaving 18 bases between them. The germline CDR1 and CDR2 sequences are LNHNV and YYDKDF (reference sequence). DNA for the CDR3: TGTGCCACCAGCAGAGTTCAGGGCTCCGGGTTTCGCTACACCTTC. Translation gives CATSRVQGSGFRYTF.

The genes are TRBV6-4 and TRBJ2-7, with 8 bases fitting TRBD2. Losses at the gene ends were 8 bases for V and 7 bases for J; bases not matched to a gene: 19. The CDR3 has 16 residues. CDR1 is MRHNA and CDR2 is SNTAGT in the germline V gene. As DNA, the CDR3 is TGTGCCAGCCTTAATATCCCGGGAGGGCCTGCGGAGGAGCAGTACTTC. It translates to CASLNIPGGPAEEQYF.

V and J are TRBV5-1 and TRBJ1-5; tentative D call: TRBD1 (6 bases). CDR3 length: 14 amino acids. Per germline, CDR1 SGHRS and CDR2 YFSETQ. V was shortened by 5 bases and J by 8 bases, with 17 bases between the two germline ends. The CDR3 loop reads CASSWSGEGEPQHF. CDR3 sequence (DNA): TGCGCCAGCAGTTGGTCAGGGGAAGGGGAGCCCCAGCATTTT.

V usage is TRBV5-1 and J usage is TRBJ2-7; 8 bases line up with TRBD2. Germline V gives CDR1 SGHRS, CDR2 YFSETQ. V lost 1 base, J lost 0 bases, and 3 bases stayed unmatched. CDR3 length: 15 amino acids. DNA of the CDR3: TGCGCCAGCAGCTTGCGGGAGGGCCCCTCCTACGAGCAGTACTTC. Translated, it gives CASSLREGPSYEQYF.

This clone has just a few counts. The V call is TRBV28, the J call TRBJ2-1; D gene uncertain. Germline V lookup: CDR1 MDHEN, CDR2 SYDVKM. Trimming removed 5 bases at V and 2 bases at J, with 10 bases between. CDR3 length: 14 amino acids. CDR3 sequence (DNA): TGTGCCAGCAGTCCCCCTGAGCCCTACAATGAGCAGTTCTTC. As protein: CASSPPEPYNEQFF.

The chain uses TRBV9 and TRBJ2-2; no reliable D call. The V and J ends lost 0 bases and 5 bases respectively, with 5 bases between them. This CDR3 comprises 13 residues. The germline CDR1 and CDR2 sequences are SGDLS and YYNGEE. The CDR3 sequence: CASSVEGTGELFF. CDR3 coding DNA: TGTGCCAGCAGCGTAGAAGGAACCGGGGAGCTGTTTTTT.

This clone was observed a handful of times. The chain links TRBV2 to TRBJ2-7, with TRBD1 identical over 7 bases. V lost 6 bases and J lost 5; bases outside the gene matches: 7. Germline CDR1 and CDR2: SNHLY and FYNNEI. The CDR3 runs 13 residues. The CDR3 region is CASRLGTADEQYV. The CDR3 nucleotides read TGTGCCAGCAGACTCGGGACAGCGGACGAGCAGTACGTC.

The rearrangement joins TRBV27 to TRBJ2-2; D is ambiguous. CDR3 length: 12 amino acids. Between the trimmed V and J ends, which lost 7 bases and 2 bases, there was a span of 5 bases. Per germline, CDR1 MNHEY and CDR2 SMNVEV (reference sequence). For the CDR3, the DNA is TGTGCCAGCACGTCAAACACCGGGGAGCTGTTTTTT. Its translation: CASTSNTGELFF.

The CDR3 here is CAISDLGGETQYF. Written as DNA, the CDR3 is TGTGCCATCAGCGACCTTGGGGGAGAGACCCAGTACTTC. The genes are TRBV10-3 and TRBJ2-5; tentatively, D is TRBD1 or TRBD2 (5 bases each). Germline V CDR1 and CDR2: ENHRY, SYGVKD. The CDR3 consists of 13 residues. The V end was cut by 6 bases, the J end by 4 bases, with 12 bases between.

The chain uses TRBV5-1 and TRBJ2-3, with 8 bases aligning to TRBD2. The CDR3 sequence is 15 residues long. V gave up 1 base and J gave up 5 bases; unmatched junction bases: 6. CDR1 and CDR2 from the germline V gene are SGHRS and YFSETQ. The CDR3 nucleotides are TGCGCCAGCAGCTTGACGGGAGGGCCGGGAGATACGCAGTATTTT. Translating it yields CASSLTGGPGDTQYF.

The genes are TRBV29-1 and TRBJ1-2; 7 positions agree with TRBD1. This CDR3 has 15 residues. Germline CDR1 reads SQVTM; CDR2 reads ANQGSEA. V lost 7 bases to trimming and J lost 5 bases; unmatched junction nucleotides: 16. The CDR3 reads CSAVGSPGQTYGYTF. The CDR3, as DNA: TGCAGCGCCGTGGGGTCACCGGGACAGACTTATGGCTACACCTTC.

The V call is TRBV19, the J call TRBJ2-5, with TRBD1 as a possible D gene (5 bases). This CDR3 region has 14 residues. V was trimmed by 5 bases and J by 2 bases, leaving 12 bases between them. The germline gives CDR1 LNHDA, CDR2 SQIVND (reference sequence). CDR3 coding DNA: TGTGCCAGTAGTGATGACAGAAGACAAGAGACCCAGTACTTC. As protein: CASSDDRRQETQYF.

The CDR3 DNA is TGTGCCAGCAGAGCTACGACAGGAAACTACAATGAGCAGTTCTTC. It yields the protein CASRATTGNYNEQFF. The chain links TRBV2 to TRBJ2-1, with D maybe TRBD1 (6 bases). Trimming took 6 bases from V and 3 from J, leaving 15 bases between them. The CDR3 has 15 amino acids. Germline V lookup: CDR1 SNHLY, CDR2 FYNNEI.

The CDR3 here is CASSLGGGVGYEQYV. CDR3 sequence (DNA): TGTGCCAGCAGCTTAGGAGGCGGGGTTGGTTACGAGCAGTACGTC. The V gene is TRBV7-9, the J gene TRBJ2-7, with D tentatively TRBD2 (6 bases). The length of the CDR3 is 15 residues. The germline V gene encodes CDR1 SEHNR and CDR2 FQNEAQ (reference sequence). The ends were cut back, 1 base at V and 4 bases at J, with 14 bases in the middle.

In DNA form, the CDR3 reads TGCGCCAGCAGCTTGGGGAGCGGGGGTAGCCTTAGCTCCTACAATGAGCAGTTCTTC. This sequence encodes CASSLGSGGSLSSYNEQFF. The chain carries TRBV5-1 and TRBJ2-1; 8 bases match TRBD2. The CDR3 contains 19 residues. J gave up 0 bases and V 0 bases, and 11 bases lay outside the gene matches. Germline loops: CDR1 SGHRS, CDR2 YFSETQ.

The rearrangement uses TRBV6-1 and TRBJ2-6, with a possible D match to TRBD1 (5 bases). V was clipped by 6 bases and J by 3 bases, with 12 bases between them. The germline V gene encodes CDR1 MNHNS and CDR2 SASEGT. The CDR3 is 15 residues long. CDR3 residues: CASSLRVGGANVLTF. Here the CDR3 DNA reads TGTGCCAGCAGCCTCAGGGTTGGTGGGGCCAACGTCCTGACTTTC.

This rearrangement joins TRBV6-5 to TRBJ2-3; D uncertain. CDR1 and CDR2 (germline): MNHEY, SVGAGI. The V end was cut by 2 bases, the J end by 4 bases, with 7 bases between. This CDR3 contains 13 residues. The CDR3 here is CASSYGEADTQYF. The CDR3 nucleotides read TGTGCCAGCAGTTACGGGGAAGCAGATACGCAGTATTTT.

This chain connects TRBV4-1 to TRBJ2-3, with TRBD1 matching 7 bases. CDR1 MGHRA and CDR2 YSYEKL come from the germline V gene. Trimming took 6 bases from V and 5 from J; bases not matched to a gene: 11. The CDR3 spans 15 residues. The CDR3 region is CASRTGVSQRDTQYF. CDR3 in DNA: TGCGCCAGCAGAACAGGGGTCTCCCAGAGAGATACGCAGTATTTT.

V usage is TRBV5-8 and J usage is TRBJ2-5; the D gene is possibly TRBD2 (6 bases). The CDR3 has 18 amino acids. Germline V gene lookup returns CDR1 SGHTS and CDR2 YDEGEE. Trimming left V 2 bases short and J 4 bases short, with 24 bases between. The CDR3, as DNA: TGTGCCAGCAGCTTATCGGGACTTCAAGTGTGGACCCTAGAGACCCAGTACTTC. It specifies CASSLSGLQVWTLETQYF. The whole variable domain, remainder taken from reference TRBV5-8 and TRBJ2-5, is EAGVTQSPTHLIKTRGQQATLRCSPISGHTSVYWYQQALGLGLQFLLWYDEGEERNRGNFPPRFSGRQFPNYSSELNVNALELEDSALYLCASSLSGLQVWTLETQYFGPGTRLLVL.

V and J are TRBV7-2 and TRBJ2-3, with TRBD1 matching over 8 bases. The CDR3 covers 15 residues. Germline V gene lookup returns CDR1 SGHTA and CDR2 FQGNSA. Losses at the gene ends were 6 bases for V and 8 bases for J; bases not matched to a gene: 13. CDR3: CASRLPGQAQATQYF. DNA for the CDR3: TGTGCCAGCAGGTTACCGGGACAGGCGCAGGCTACGCAGTATTTT.

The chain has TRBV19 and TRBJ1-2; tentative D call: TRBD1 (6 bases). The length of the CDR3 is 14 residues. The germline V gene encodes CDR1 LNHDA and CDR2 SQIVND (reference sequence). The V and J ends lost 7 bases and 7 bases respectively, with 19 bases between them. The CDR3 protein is CASMRTDTIGGYTF. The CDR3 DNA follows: TGTGCCAGTATGAGGACAGACACTATTGGTGGCTACACCTTC.

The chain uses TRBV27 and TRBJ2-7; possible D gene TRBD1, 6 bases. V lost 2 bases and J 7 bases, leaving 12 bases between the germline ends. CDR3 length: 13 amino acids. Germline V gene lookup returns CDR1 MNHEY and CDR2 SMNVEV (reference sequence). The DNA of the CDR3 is TGTGCCAGCAGTTTAACCCACGGACAGGAGCAGTACGTC. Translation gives CASSLTHGQEQYV.

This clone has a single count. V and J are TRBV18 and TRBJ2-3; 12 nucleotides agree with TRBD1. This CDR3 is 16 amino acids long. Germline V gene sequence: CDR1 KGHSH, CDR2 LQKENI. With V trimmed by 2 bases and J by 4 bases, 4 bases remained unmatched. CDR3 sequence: CASSPGTGGSADTQYF. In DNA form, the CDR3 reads TGTGCCAGCTCACCAGGGACAGGGGGCTCGGCAGATACGCAGTATTTT.

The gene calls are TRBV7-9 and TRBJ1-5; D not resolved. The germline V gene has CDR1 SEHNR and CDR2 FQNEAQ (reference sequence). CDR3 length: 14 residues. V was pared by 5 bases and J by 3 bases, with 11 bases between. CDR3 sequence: CASSGNPDNQPQHF. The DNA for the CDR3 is TGTGCCAGCAGCGGAAACCCAGACAATCAGCCCCAGCATTTT.

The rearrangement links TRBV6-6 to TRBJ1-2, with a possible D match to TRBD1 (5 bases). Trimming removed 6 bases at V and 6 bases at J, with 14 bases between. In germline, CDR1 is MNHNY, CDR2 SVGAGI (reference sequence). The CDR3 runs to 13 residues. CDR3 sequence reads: CASSRGEAHGYTF. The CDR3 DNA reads TGTGCCAGCAGCCGGGGGGAGGCACATGGCTACACCTTC.

CDR3 sequence: CASSILGAFEQYF. Written as DNA, the CDR3 is TGTGCCAGCAGTATTCTAGGGGCTTTCGAGCAGTACTTC. The chain combines TRBV5-8 with TRBJ2-7; D is perhaps TRBD1 (5 bases). The CDR3 has 13 amino acids. Trimming left V 5 bases short and J 6 bases short, with 15 bases between. Germline values: CDR1 SGHTS, CDR2 YDEGEE.